At least ten counts were recorded for the clone carrying this T cell receptor (beta chain). Its antigen is still unknown. A J-beta primer mix and a sample-barcoded 5' primer were used in a second PCR of about 7 to 11 cycles. One entry per CDR3 protein results from TCRdb running MiXCR on the 5' RACE reads. The sample consists of 500,000 to 700,000 distinct CDR3 sequences, roughly 31% of them appearing once. This entry belongs to a study of blood T cells in healthy people across ages. The germline CDR1 and CDR2 sequences are ENHRY and SYGVKD. The CDR3 contains 16 residues. V lost 0 bases to trimming and J lost 2 bases, with 13 bases between them. Study-level points and caveats: Relative to aged donors, long-lived donors carried more naive CD4+ cells and displayed higher diversity.

The sample consisted of blood. This TCR derives from a woman aged 80 or over in good health. The chain has TRBV10-3 and TRBJ1-2, with a weak D call TRBD1 (5 bases). CDR3 sequence reads: CAISESRQPQNYGYTF. DNA for the CDR3: TGTGCCATCAGTGAGTCCCGACAGCCCCAAAACTATGGCTACACCTTC.